Listed below are T cell receptor beta chains from one sample, sequenced in a study of Graves' ophthalmopathy and Graves' hyperthyroidism. TCRdb processed the multiplex PCR reads anew with MiXCR; each CDR3 protein has one entry. This sample has a few hundred thousand distinct CDR3 sequences, with around 20% found just once. The sequenced sample consisted of peripheral blood. These receptors all come from a woman younger than 30 with stable Graves' hyperthyroidism. CDR3s include the opening cysteine and the closing phenylalanine or tryptophan. The D gene is left open where the match is weak. Size tells how often a clone was seen (once, few, many) or the class of an expanded clone, and some rows leave it out.

d_call	v_call	cdr3_length	j_call	clone_size	cdr3_aa	cdr3_nt
NA	TRBV30	13	TRBJ1-2	NA	CAWSVGPPEGYTF	TGTGCCTGGAGTGTAGGGCCTCCTGAGGGCTACACCTTC
NA	TRBV7-9	14	TRBJ1-2	few	CASSSPTANYGYTF	TGTGCCAGCAGCTCCCCGACAGCTAACTATGGCTACACCTTC
TRBD1	TRBV15	15	TRBJ1-2	many	CATSREGTGRDGYAF	TGTGCCACCAGCAGAGAAGGGACAGGGAGGGATGGCTACGCCTTC
NA	TRBV10-3	15	TRBJ1-1	many	CAISESGGMNTEAFF	TGTGCCATCAGTGAGTCGGGAGGGATGAACACTGAAGCTTTCTTT
NA	TRBV7-9	15	TRBJ1-3	many	CASSLAFPRGNTIYF	TGTGCCAGCAGCTTAGCCTTCCCCCGAGGAAACACCATATATTTT
TRBD2	TRBV6-5	15	TRBJ2-7	many	CASRTEREGIYEQYF	TGTGCCAGCAGAACCGAGCGGGAGGGCATCTACGAGCAGTACTTC
NA	TRBV20-1	12	TRBJ2-5	many	CSARLVGETQYF	TGCAGTGCTAGGCTAGTTGGGGAGACCCAGTACTTC
TRBD2	TRBV6-2/TRBV6-3	14	TRBJ2-7	NA	CASTPGLAVYEQYF	TGTGCCAGCACCCCGGGACTAGCCGTATACGAGCAGTACTTC
NA	TRBV6-2/TRBV6-3	12	TRBJ1-2	NA	CASTPGVYGYTF	TGTGCCAGCACCCCTGGCGTCTATGGCTACACCTTC
TRBD2	TRBV6-2/TRBV6-3	15	TRBJ2-7	many	CASSIRAGGPTEQYF	TGTGCCAGCAGTATTAGAGCGGGAGGGCCCACAGAGCAGTACTTC
TRBD2	TRBV27	15	TRBJ2-5	many	CASSLQREGFETQYF	TGTGCCAGCAGTTTACAGCGGGAGGGATTCGAGACCCAGTACTTC
NA	TRBV11-1	17	TRBJ1-5	NA	CASSLVGVVGGYQPQHF	TGTGCCAGCAGCTTAGTCGGGGTAGTGGGGGGATATCAGCCCCAGCATTTT
TRBD1	TRBV7-8	15	TRBJ2-7	NA	CASSPGTGDVNEQYF	TGTGCCAGCAGCCCAGGGACAGGGGATGTGAACGAGCAGTACTTC
TRBD1	TRBV13	14	TRBJ2-7	many	CASSDRDRTYEQYF	TGTGCCAGCAGCGATCGGGACAGGACCTACGAGCAGTACTTC
NA	TRBV12-3/TRBV12-4	11	TRBJ1-1	many	CASTGLAEAFF	TGTGCCAGTACGGGGCTGGCTGAAGCTTTCTTT
NA	TRBV29-1	12	TRBJ2-5	many	CSVVGGGETQYF	TGCAGCGTTGTAGGGGGGGGAGAGACCCAGTACTTC
NA	TRBV12-3/TRBV12-4	13	TRBJ1-1	many	CASSPGPNTEAFF	TGTGCCAGCAGCCCCGGCCCGAACACTGAAGCTTTCTTT
TRBD1	TRBV6-1	14	TRBJ1-1	NA	CVSRPNRGGTEAFF	TGTGTCAGCAGGCCTAACAGGGGCGGGACTGAAGCTTTCTTT
NA	TRBV7-2	15	TRBJ1-6	many	CASSNGGRANSPLHF	TGTGCCAGCAGCAACGGAGGGAGGGCTAATTCACCCCTCCACTTT
TRBD1	TRBV15	14	TRBJ2-5	many	CATSPRQGQETQYF	TGTGCCACCAGCCCAAGACAGGGCCAAGAGACCCAGTACTTC
NA	TRBV6-2/TRBV6-3	14	TRBJ2-7	many	CASSYMSISYEQYF	TGTGCCAGCAGTTACATGAGTATCTCCTACGAGCAGTACTTC
NA	TRBV20-1	13	TRBJ2-4	NA	CSARDLGRNIKYF	TGCAGTGCTAGAGATCTCGGAAGGAACATTAAGTACTTC
TRBD1	TRBV7-9	14	TRBJ1-1	NA	CASSLPDRGTQAFF	TGTGCCAGCAGCTTACCCGACAGGGGGACCCAAGCTTTCTTT
TRBD1	TRBV3-1	14	TRBJ1-1	many	CASSHHRGGTEAFF	TGTGCCAGCAGCCACCACAGGGGAGGCACTGAAGCTTTCTTT
NA	TRBV6-2/TRBV6-3	14	TRBJ2-7	many	CANLPRAANYEQYF	TGTGCCAACTTACCAAGGGCAGCAAACTACGAGCAGTACTTC
NA	TRBV11-3	13	TRBJ2-2	many	CASSLEETGELFF	TGTGCCAGCAGCTTAGAGGAAACCGGGGAGCTGTTTTTT
NA	TRBV19	14	TRBJ1-1	many	CASSISAGNTEAFF	TGTGCCAGTAGTATTTCGGCAGGGAACACTGAAGCTTTCTTT
NA	TRBV24-1	18	TRBJ2-2	many	CATSDPSGPSTNTGELFF	TGTGCCACCAGTGATCCTTCGGGACCCTCAACGAACACCGGGGAGCTGTTTTTT
TRBD1	TRBV6-5	15	TRBJ2-4	many	CASRIQGETKNIQYF	TGTGCCAGCAGGATACAGGGGGAGACCAAAAACATTCAGTACTTC
TRBD2	TRBV20-1	14	TRBJ2-5	NA	CSARDGGEGETQYF	TGCAGTGCTAGAGATGGTGGGGAGGGAGAGACCCAGTACTTC
TRBD1	TRBV2	11	TRBJ2-7	many	CASSTTGGAYF	TGTGCCAGCAGTACGACAGGGGGCGCCTACTTC
NA	TRBV10-3	10	TRBJ1-2	many	CATRTDGYTF	TGTGCCACCCGGACAGATGGCTACACCTTC
NA	TRBV20-1	14	TRBJ2-2	NA	CSAREPLPSGELFF	TGCAGTGCTAGAGAACCCCTTCCTAGCGGGGAGCTGTTTTTT
TRBD2	TRBV28	14	TRBJ2-7	many	CASSRLAGSYEQYF	TGTGCCAGCAGTCGACTAGCGGGATCCTACGAGCAGTACTTC